These T cell receptor beta chains were read from a single sample in a study of cytomegalovirus exposure and HLA in healthy donors. Assay used: immunoSEQ multiplex PCR; TCRdb lists only in-frame clones, some missing. The sample yields around 130,000 clones, 65% to 80% seen once. The sequencing input was PBMCs. The source is a man between 18 and 29 years old in good health and CMV-seropositive. Both conserved end residues are part of each CDR3. Each record gives: CDR3 DNA, CDR3 protein, CDR3 length, V gene, D gene, J gene. D genes are given only for firm matches.

DNA: TGTGCCAGCAGATCATTCTTAGCGGGTGCTTCCTACAATGAGCAGTTCTTC; CDR3: CASRSFLAGASYNEQFF; length: 17; V: TRBV27; D: TRBD2; J: TRBJ2-1
DNA: TGCGCCAGCACTTTGAATGCGGGGGCTAATGAGCAGTTCTTC; CDR3: CASTLNAGANEQFF; length: 14; V: TRBV5-1; D: -; J: TRBJ2-1
DNA: TGTGCCAGCAGTCTTAACAGGACGACTGGAAACACCATATATTTT; CDR3: CASSLNRTTGNTIYF; length: 15; V: TRBV7-9; D: -; J: TRBJ1-3
DNA: TGTGCCAGCAGTGACCGGGACAGGAATTCACCCCTCCACTTT; CDR3: CASSDRDRNSPLHF; length: 14; V: TRBV6-5; D: TRBD1; J: TRBJ1-6
DNA: TGTGCCAGCTCACCACGAGGGGGCGCCGGTAATGAGCAGTTCTTC; CDR3: CASSPRGGAGNEQFF; length: 15; V: TRBV18; D: TRBD1; J: TRBJ2-1
DNA: TGCGCCAGCAGCCCCGGACAGGGGTACTACAATGAGCAGTTCTTC; CDR3: CASSPGQGYYNEQFF; length: 15; V: TRBV5-1; D: TRBD1; J: TRBJ2-1
DNA: TGTGCCAGCAGTGGAAATATGTTGACAGGGATGCCTGAAGCTTTCTTT; CDR3: CASSGNMLTGMPEAFF; length: 16; V: TRBV2; D: TRBD1; J: TRBJ1-1
DNA: TGTGCCAGCAGTTGGGGGGGCTTAGGTAATTCACCCCTCTACTTT; CDR3: CASSWGGLGNSPLYF; length: 15; V: TRBV27; D: -; J: TRBJ1-6
DNA: TGTGCCAGCAGCTTACTAGCGGGAGGGCTAAATGAGCAGTTCTTC; CDR3: CASSLLAGGLNEQFF; length: 15; V: TRBV5-4; D: TRBD2; J: TRBJ2-1
DNA: TGTGCCAGCAGCCTTCCAGGGGTAGGTGGCTACACCTTC; CDR3: CASSLPGVGGYTF; length: 13; V: TRBV7-9; D: -; J: TRBJ1-2
DNA: TGCGCCAGCAGCCAATCCGGGACTAGCGGGGCCCTAGCCAAAAACATTCAGTACTTC; CDR3: CASSQSGTSGALAKNIQYF; length: 19; V: TRBV4-1; D: TRBD2; J: TRBJ2-4
DNA: TGTGCCAGCAGTATACCGAATTTAGCGGGAGGGTTGGGAGATACGCAGTATTTT; CDR3: CASSIPNLAGGLGDTQYF; length: 18; V: TRBV5-4; D: TRBD2; J: TRBJ2-3
DNA: TGTGCCAGCAGTGCGTCGGGACTAGGAGGATCAGAGACCCAGTACTTC; CDR3: CASSASGLGGSETQYF; length: 16; V: TRBV25-1; D: TRBD2; J: TRBJ2-5